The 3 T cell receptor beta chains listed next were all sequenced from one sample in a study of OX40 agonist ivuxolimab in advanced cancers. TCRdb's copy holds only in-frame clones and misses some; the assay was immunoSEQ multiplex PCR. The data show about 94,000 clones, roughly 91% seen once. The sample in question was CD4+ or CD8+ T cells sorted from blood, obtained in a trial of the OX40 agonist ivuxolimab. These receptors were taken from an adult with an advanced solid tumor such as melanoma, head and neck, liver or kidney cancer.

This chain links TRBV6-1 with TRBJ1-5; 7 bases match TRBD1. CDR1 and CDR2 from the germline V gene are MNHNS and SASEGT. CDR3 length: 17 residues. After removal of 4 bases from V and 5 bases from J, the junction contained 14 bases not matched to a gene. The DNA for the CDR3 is TGTGCCAGCAGTGTATTTAGGGACAGTCTCCGAGATCAGCCCCAGCATTTT. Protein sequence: CASSVFRDSLRDQPQHF.

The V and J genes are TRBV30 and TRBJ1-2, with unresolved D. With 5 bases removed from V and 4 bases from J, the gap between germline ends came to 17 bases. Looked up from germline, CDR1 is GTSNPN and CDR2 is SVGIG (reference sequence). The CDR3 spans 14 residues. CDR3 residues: CAWVRDRGGYGYTF. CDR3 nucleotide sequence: TGTGCCTGGGTTCGGGATCGGGGTGGCTATGGCTACACCTTC.

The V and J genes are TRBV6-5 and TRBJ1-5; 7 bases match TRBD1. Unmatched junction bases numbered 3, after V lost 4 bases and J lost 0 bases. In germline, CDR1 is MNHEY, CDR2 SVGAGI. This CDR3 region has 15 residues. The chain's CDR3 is CASSWTGDSNQPQHF. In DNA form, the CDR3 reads TGTGCCAGCAGTTGGACAGGAGATAGCAATCAGCCCCAGCATTTT.